These 15 T cell receptor beta chains were all obtained from the same sample, sequenced in a study of T cell repertoires in cytomegalovirus infection. TCRdb re-derived calls from the reads in MiXCR, one entry per CDR3 protein. The sample lists 600,000 to 700,000 distinct CDR3 sequences, 30% to 35% occurring once. These receptors' targets are unknown. Sequenced material: cultured PBMCs, taken from culture after CMV antigen stimulation. These receptors came from a human donor in good health (CMV status not recorded). Some clones in this sample may be carry-over from other donors' samples.

This clonotype has only a few counts. This rearrangement joins TRBV6-6 to TRBJ2-3; perhaps TRBD2 as D (6 bases). Trimming pared 2 bases from V and 0 bases from J, leaving 9 bases between. This CDR3 is 15 amino acids long. The germline V gene encodes CDR1 MNHNY and CDR2 SVGAGI (reference sequence). The CDR3 DNA is TGTGCCAGCAGTTACGGGCGGGGTAGCACAGATACGCAGTATTTT. This sequence encodes CASSYGRGSTDTQYF.

This clonotype has only a few counts. This chain connects TRBV7-2 to TRBJ2-5; 12 bases agree with TRBD2. The length of the CDR3 is 17 residues. The germline V gene encodes CDR1 SGHTA and CDR2 FQGNSA. Unmatched junction bases numbered 13, after V lost 5 bases and J lost 6 bases. CDR3 DNA: TGTGCCAGCAGCCCGAGCCCTAGCGGGGGGGGTTTAAAGACCCAGTACTTC. Translation gives CASSPSPSGGGLKTQYF.

Regarding this clonotype: This may stem from a read error, because a much larger clone lies one nucleotide away. The chain links TRBV7-2 to TRBJ1-3, with D tentatively TRBD1 (6 bases). The CDR3 length is 13 residues. Germline CDR1 and CDR2: SGHTA and FQGNSA. V was shortened by 4 bases and J by 15 bases, with 19 bases between the two germline ends. The CDR3 DNA reads as TGTGCCAGCAGCTCCCCAGGGGTCGAACGGGGATATTTT. Residues: CASSSPGVERGYF.

This chain uses TRBV7-9 with TRBJ2-3, with TRBD2 as a possible D gene (6 bases). V lost 4 bases to trimming and J lost 2 bases, with 19 bases between them. Germline assignment: CDR1 SEHNR and CDR2 FQNEAQ (reference sequence). The CDR3 runs to 17 residues. The CDR3 loop reads CASSSSRPGLYTDTQYF. The CDR3, as DNA: TGTGCCAGCAGCTCCTCTCGCCCGGGACTTTACACAGATACGCAGTATTTT.

The genes are TRBV7-2 and TRBJ2-3; 12 bases line up with TRBD2. The CDR3 totals 17 residues. In germline, CDR1 is SGHTA, CDR2 FQGNSA. Trimming at V came to 5 bases and at J to 0 bases, leaving 6 bases not matched to a gene. CDR3 DNA sequence: TGTGCCAGCAGCCCAAGGACTAGCGGGGCTAGCACAGATACGCAGTATTTT. Translation gives CASSPRTSGASTDTQYF.

The rearrangement links TRBV11-2 to TRBJ1-6; D is unresolved. The CDR3 totals 14 residues. V shed 5 bases and J shed 7 bases, with 12 bases lying between them. Germline CDR1 SGHAT, CDR2 FQNNGV. CDR3 in DNA: TGTGCCAGCAGCCGTCGGACTGTAAATTCACCCCTCCACTTT. Translated, it gives CASSRRTVNSPLHF.

V is TRBV5-1 and J is TRBJ2-3; no clear D. V shed 5 bases and J shed 2 bases, with 9 bases lying between them. This CDR3 is built from 13 residues. Germline CDR1 is SGHRS and CDR2 is YFSETQ. CDR3 nucleotides: TGCGCCAGCAGAGAGGCCTCCACAGATACGCAGTATTTT. Its translation: CASREASTDTQYF.

In regard to this clonotype: Just one base apart from a much larger clone, this may be a read error. The chain combines TRBV12-3 or TRBV12-4 with TRBJ1-2; 8 nucleotides agree with TRBD1. The CDR3 is 14 residues long. Written as DNA, the CDR3 is TGTGCCGGCAGTTTAGTCAGGGGGCTCGGTGGCTACACCTTC. Its protein product is CAGSLVRGLGGYTF.

This clonotype was seen only a few times. CDR3 in DNA: TGTGCCAGCAGCTTACCAAACCGGGACAGCCGAGACATTCAGTACTTC. Translating it yields CASSLPNRDSRDIQYF. The gene calls are TRBV7-9 and TRBJ2-4, with 7 bases identical to TRBD1. V shed 2 bases, J shed 8 bases, and the junction held 12 bases outside the gene matches. This CDR3 comprises 16 residues. Germline V gives CDR1 SEHNR, CDR2 FQNEAQ (reference sequence).

This clonotype was recorded a few times. The CDR3 here is CASGLVQGPLQEKLFF. CDR3 nucleotide sequence: TGTGCTAGTGGTTTGGTACAGGGCCCCCTTCAAGAAAAACTGTTTTTT. This chain connects TRBV12-5 to TRBJ1-4; a possible D gene is TRBD1 (6 bases). Trimming left V 0 bases short and J 8 bases short, with 16 bases between. CDR1 is LGHNT, CDR2 FRNRAP, per germline. The CDR3 covers 16 residues.

This clonotype has only one observation. The CDR3 loop is CASRWDRGEGDTQYF. CDR3 in DNA: TGTGCCAGCAGGTGGGACAGGGGCGAGGGAGATACGCAGTATTTT. This rearrangement joins TRBV11-2 to TRBJ2-3; 10 nucleotides agree with TRBD1. V trimming: 6 bases; J trimming: 5 bases; junction bases outside the gene matches: 8. The CDR3 extends over 15 amino acids. Germline loops: CDR1 SGHAT, CDR2 FQNNGV.

As DNA, the CDR3 is TGTGCCACCAAGTCCGGTGACACTGAAGCTTTCTTT. It translates to CATKSGDTEAFF. The chain combines TRBV28 with TRBJ1-1; D is ambiguous. The germline V gene encodes CDR1 MDHEN and CDR2 SYDVKM. The V end was cut by 10 bases, the J end by 3 bases, with 12 bases between. The CDR3 extends over 12 amino acids.

V is TRBV3-1 and J is TRBJ2-5; 7 bases are a match to TRBD2. The J segment lost 2 bases and the V segment lost 1 base, leaving 7 bases of the junction unmatched. Germline CDR1 LGHDT, CDR2 YNNKEL (reference sequence). The CDR3 is 16 amino acids. The CDR3 DNA is TGTGCCAGCAGCCAAGCTCTGGGTAGCGGGCAAGAGACCCAGTACTTC. Amino acids: CASSQALGSGQETQYF.

The chain combines TRBV19 with TRBJ2-1; D is undetermined. There are 17 residues in the CDR3. V lost 7 bases and J lost 1, with 20 bases in between. Germline V gene lookup returns CDR1 LNHDA and CDR2 SQIVND (reference sequence). The CDR3 DNA sequence: TGTGCCAGTATGGACCGCAGCATTACCTTATCCTACAATGAGCAGTTCTTC. Its translation is CASMDRSITLSYNEQFF.

There are a few counts of this clonotype. The chain uses TRBV4-1 and TRBJ1-2; perhaps TRBD1 as D (6 bases). Germline V gene lookup returns CDR1 MGHRA and CDR2 YSYEKL. V lost 7 bases and J lost 7, with 25 bases in between. The CDR3 extends over 16 amino acids. CDR3 DNA sequence: TGCGCCAGCAAGGACCCGCTGAGAGGAACAGGGACTGGCTACACCTTC. As protein: CASKDPLRGTGTGYTF.